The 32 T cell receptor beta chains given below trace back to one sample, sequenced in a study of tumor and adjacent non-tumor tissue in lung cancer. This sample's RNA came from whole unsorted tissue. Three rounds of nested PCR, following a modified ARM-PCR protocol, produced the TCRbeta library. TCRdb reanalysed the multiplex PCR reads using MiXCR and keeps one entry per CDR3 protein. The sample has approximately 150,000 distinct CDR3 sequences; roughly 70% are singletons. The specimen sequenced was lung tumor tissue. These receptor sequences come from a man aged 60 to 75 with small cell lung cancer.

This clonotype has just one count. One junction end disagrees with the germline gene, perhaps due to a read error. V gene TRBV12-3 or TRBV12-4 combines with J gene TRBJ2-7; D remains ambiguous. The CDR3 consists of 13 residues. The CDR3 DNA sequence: TGTGCCAGCGGTTTAAGCCGCCACTACGAGCAGTACTTC. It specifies CASGLSRHYEQYF.

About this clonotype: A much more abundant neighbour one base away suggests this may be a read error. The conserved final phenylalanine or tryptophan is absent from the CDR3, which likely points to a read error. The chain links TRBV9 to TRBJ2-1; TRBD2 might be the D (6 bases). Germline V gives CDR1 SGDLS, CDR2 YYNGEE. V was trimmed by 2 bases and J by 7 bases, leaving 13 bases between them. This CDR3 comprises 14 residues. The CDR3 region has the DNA TGTGCCAGCAGCGTTTATGAGGGAGGTAATGAGCAGTTCATC. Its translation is CASSVYEGGNEQFI.

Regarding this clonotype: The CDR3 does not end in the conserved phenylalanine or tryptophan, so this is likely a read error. The CDR3 is CASSERGETQYI. The CDR3 DNA reads TGTGCCAGCAGTGAAAGGGGGGAGACCCAGTACATC. The V call is TRBV6-1, the J call TRBJ2-5; tentatively, D is TRBD1 (6 bases). The V end was cut by 2 bases, the J end by 5 bases, with 6 bases between. Germline V gives CDR1 MNHNS, CDR2 SASEGT. This CDR3 spans 12 amino acids.

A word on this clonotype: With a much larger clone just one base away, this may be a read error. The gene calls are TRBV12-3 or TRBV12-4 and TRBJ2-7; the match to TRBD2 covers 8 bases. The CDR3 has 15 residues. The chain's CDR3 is CGSSFKAGASYEQYF. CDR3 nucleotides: TGTGGCAGCAGTTTCAAAGCGGGGGCCTCCTACGAGCAGTACTTC.

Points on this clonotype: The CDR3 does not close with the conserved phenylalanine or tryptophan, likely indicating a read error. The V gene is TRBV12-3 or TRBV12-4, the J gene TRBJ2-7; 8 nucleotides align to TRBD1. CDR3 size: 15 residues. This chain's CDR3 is CASSVDRAKPYEQYL. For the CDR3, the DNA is TGTGCTAGCAGTGTGGACAGGGCAAAGCCCTACGAGCAGTACCTC.

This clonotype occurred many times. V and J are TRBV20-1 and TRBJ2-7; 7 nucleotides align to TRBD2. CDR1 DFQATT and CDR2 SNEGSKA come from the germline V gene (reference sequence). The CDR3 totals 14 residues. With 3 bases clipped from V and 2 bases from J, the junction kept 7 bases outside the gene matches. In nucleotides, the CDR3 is TGCAGTGCTAGGCTGGCTAGCGGAACCTACGAGCAGTACTTC. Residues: CSARLASGTYEQYF.

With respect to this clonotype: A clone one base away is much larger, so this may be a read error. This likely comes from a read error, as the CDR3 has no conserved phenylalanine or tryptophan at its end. This CDR3 is CASRGQETQYS. The CDR3 DNA is TGTGCCAGCAGAGGACAAGAGACCCAGTACTCC. V and J are TRBV12-3 or TRBV12-4 and TRBJ2-5; D is ambiguous. The CDR3 loop spans 11 amino acids. Trimming took off 6 bases at V and 2 bases at J, with 4 bases between the two ends.

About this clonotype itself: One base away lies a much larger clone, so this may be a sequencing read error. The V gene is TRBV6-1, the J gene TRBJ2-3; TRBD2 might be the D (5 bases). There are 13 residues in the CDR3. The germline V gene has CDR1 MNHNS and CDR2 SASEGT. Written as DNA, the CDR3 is TGTGTCAGCCATCGGGGTCGCACAGATACGCAGTATTTT. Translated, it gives CVSHRGRTDTQYF.

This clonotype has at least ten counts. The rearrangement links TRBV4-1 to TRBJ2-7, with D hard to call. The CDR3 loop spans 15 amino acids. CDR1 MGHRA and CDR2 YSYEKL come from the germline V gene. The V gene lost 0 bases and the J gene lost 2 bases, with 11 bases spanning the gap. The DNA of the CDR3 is TGCGCCAGCAGCCAAGAACCCGACACTACCTACGAGCAGTACTTC. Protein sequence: CASSQEPDTTYEQYF.

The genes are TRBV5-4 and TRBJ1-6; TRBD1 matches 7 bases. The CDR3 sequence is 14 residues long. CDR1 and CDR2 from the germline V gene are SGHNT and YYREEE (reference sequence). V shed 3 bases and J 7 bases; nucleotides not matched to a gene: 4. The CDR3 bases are TGTGCCAGCAGCTGGGGACAGTCCAATTCACCCCTCCACTTT. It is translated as CASSWGQSNSPLHF.

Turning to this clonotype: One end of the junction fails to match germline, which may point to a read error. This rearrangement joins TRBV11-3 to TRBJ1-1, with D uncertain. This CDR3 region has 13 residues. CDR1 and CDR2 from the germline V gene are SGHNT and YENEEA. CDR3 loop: CTSSLEGCIEGFF. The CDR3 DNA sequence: TGTACCAGCAGCTTAGAGGGATGCATTGAAGGTTTCTTT.

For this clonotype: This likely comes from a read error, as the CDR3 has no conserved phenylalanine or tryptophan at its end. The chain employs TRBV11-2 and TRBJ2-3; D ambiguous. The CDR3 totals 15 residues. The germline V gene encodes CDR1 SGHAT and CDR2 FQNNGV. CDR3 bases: TGTGCCAGCAGTTTAGAAGGTTGGCACACAGATACGCAGTATTAT. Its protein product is CASSLEGWHTDTQYY.

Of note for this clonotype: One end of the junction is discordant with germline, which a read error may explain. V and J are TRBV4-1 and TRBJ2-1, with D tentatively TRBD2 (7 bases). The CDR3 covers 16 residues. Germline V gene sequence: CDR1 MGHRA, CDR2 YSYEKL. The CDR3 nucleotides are TGCGCCAGCAGCCAAGACAGGGGAGGGACAATCGGGGAGCGGTTCTTC. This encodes CASSQDRGGTIGERFF.

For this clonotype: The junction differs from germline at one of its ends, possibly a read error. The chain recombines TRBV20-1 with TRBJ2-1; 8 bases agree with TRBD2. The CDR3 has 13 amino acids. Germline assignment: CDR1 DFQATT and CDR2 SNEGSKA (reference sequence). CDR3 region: CSARLAGYNGQFF. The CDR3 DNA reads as TGCAGTGCTAGACTAGCGGGCTACAATGGGCAGTTCTTC.

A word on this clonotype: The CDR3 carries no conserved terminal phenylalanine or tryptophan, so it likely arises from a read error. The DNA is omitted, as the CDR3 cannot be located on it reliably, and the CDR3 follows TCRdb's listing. Here the CDR3 reads CGARRVNEKFL. The chain joins TRBV20-1 to TRBJ2-1. CDR1 is DFQATT and CDR2 is SNEGSKA in the germline V gene (reference sequence). Termini included, the CDR3 measures 11 amino acids.

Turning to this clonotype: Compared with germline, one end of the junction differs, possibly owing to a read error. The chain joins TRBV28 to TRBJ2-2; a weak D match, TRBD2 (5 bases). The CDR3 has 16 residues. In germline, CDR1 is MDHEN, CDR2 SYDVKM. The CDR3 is CASSSPEGAGTGEPFF. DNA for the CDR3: TGTGCCAGCAGTTCGCCAGAGGGCGCTGGCACCGGGGAGCCGTTTTTT.

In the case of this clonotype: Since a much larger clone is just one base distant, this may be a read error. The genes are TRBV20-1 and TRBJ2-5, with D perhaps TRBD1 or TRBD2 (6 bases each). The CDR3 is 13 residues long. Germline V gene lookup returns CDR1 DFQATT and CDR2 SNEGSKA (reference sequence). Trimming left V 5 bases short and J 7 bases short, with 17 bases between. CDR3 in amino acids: CSALTGEGGTQYF. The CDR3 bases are TGCAGTGCTCTAACGGGAGAGGGGGGGACCCAGTACTTC.

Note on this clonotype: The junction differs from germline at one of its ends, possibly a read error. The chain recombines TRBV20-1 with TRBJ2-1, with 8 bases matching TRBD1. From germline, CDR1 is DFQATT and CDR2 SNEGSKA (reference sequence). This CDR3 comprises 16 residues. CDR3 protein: CGARSRGRGLYNEQFF. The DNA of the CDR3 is TGCGGTGCTAGAAGCAGAGGCAGGGGGCTCTACAATGAGCAGTTCTTC.

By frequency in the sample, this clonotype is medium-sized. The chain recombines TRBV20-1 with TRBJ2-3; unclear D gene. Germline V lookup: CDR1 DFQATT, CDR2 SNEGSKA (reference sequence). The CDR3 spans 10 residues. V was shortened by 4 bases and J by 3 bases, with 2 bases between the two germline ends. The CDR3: CSATTDTQYF. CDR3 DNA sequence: TGCAGTGCTACTACAGATACGCAGTATTTT.

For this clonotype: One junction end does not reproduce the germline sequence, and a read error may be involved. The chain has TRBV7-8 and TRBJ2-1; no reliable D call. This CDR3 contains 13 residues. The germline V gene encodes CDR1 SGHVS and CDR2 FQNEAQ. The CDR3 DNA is TGTGCCAGCAGCTTAGATCCCTGGGGTGAGCATTTCTTC. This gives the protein CASSLDPWGEHFF.

In nucleotides, the CDR3 is TGTGCCAGCAGCCCATGGGCGGGGCCGAACGGCTACACCTTC. Translated, it gives CASSPWAGPNGYTF. This chain uses TRBV11-2 with TRBJ1-2; possible D gene TRBD1, 5 bases. CDR1 and CDR2 from the germline V gene are SGHAT and FQNNGV. The CDR3 covers 14 residues. V was shortened by 5 bases and J by 8 bases, with 18 bases between the two germline ends.

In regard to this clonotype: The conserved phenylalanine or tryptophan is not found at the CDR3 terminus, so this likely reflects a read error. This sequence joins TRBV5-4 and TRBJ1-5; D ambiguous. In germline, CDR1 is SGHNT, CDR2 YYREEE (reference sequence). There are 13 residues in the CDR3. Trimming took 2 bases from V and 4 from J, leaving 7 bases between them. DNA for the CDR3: TGTGCCAGCAGCTTCGGTGGGAATCAGCCCCAGCATTTA. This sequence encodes CASSFGGNQPQHL.

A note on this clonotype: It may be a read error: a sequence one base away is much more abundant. This chain's CDR3 is CSVHGTGTNTEAFF. As DNA, the CDR3 is TGCAGTGTCCACGGGACAGGGACGAACACTGAAGCTTTCTTT. This chain uses TRBV20-1 with TRBJ1-1; 9 nucleotides match TRBD1. Trimming at V came to 7 bases and at J to 1 base, leaving 7 bases not matched to a gene. The CDR3 extends over 14 amino acids. In germline, CDR1 is DFQATT, CDR2 SNEGSKA (reference sequence).

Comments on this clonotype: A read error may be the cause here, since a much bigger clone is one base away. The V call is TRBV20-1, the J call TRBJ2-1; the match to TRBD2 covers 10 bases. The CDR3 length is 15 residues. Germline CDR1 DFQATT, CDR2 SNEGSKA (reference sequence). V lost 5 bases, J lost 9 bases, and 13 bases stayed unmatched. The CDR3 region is CSAPSQAGGAGEQFF. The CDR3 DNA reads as TGCAGTGCTCCCTCCCAAGCGGGAGGGGCGGGTGAGCAGTTCTTC.

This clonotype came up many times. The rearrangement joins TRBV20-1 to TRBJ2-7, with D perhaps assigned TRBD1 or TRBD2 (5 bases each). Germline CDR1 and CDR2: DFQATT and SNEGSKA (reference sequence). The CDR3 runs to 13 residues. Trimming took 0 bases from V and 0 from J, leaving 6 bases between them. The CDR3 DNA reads TGCAGTGCTAGAGAGGGGGTCTCCTACGAGCAGTACTTC. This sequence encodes CSAREGVSYEQYF.

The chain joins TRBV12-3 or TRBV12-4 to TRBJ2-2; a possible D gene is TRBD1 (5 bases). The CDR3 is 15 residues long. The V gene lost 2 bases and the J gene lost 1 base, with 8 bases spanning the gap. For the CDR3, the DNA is TGTGCCAGCAGTTTACAGGGCTGGAACACCGGGGAGCTGTTTTTT. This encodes CASSLQGWNTGELFF.

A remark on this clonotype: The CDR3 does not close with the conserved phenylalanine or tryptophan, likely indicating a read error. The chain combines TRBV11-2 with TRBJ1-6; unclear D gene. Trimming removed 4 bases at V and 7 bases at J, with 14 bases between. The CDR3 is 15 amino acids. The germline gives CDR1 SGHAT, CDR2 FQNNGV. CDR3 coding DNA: TGTGCCAGCAGCTCCAAGGCGGTTGACAATTCACCCCTCCACCTT. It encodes CASSSKAVDNSPLHL.

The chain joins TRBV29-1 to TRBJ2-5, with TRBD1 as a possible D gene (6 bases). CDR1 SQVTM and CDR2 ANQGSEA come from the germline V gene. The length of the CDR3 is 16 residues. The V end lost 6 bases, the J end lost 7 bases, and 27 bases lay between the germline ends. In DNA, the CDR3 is TGCAGCGTGACCCTACCGAGGGAAGTCGTGACAGGGACCCAGTACTTC. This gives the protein CSVTLPREVVTGTQYF.

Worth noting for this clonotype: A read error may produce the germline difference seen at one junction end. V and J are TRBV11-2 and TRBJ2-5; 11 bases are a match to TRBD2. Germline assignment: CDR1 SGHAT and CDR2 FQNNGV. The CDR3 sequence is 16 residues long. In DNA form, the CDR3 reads TGTGCCAGCAGCTCCCTAGCGGGAGGAGCCGAAGAGACCCAGTGCTTC. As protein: CASSSLAGGAEETQCF.

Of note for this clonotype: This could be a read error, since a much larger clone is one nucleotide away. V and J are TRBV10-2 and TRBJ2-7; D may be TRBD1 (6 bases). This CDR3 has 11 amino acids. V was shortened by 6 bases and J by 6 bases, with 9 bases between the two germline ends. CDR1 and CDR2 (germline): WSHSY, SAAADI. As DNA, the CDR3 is TGCGCCAGCAGAAGGGGGAGCGAGCAGTACGTC. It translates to CASRRGSEQYV.

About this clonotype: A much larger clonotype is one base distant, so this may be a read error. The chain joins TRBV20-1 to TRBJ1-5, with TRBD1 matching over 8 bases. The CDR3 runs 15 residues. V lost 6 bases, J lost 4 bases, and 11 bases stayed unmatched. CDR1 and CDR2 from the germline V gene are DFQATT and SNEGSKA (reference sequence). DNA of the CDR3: TGCAGTGCGGCCCCGGGACAGGTGGTAAATCAGCCCCAGCATTTT. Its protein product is CSAAPGQVVNQPQHF.

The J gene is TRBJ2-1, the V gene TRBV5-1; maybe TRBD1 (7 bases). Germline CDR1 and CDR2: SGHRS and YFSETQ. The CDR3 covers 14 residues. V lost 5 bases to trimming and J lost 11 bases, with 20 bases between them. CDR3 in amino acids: CASREGRGLAKQFF. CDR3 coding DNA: TGCGCCAGCAGGGAGGGTAGGGGGCTAGCGAAGCAGTTCTTC.